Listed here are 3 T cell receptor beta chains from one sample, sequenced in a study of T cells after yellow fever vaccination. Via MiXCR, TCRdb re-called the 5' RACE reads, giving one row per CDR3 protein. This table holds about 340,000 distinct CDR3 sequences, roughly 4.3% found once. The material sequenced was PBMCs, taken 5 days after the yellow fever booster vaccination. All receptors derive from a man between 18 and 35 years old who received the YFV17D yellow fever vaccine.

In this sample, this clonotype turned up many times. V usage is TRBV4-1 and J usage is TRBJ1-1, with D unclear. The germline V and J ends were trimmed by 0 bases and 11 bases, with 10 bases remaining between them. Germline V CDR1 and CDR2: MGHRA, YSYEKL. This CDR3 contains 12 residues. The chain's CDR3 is CASSQEGTGAFF. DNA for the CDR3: TGCGCCAGCAGCCAAGAAGGCACGGGGGCTTTCTTT.

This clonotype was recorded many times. The DNA for the CDR3 is TGTGCCAGCAGCCCAGGACAGGGCCATGAGCAGTTCTTC. This sequence encodes CASSPGQGHEQFF. The chain couples TRBV11-3 to TRBJ2-1, with 8 bases that match TRBD1. The V and J ends lost 5 bases and 8 bases, in that order; junction bases with no gene match: 5. Germline V gene lookup returns CDR1 SGHNT and CDR2 YENEEA. This CDR3 has 13 residues.

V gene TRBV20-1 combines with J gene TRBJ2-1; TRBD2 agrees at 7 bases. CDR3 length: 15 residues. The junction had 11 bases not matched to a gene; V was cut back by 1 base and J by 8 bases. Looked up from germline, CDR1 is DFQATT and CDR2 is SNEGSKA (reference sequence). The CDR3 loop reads CSARVTSRLAYEQFF. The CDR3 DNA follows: TGCAGTGCTAGAGTGACTTCCCGACTAGCTTATGAGCAGTTCTTC.